These T cell receptor beta chains were read from a single sample in a study of read filtering for tumor transcriptome and immune sequencing. TCRdb redid the calling of the reads with MiXCR, one entry per CDR3 protein. The sample includes fewer than 100,000 distinct CDR3 sequences, roughly 12% seen only once; the top ten take more than 13%. Sequencing was done on a sample of a population of CD138-negative cells sorted from bone marrow. These receptors were collected from a donor at least 40 years old with multiple myeloma. CDR3s include the opening cysteine and the closing phenylalanine or tryptophan. D genes are given only for firm matches. Only part of the rows carry a size: once, few, many, or a class if the clone is expanded.

d_call	clone_size	v_call	j_call	cdr3_aa	cdr3_nt
TRBD2	many	TRBV20-1	TRBJ2-1	CSALTSGSADEQFF	TGCAGTGCTTTAACTAGCGGGAGCGCCGATGAGCAGTTCTTC
NA	many	TRBV4-2	TRBJ2-3	CASSPLGGSTDTQYF	TGTGCCAGCAGCCCACTTGGGGGTAGCACAGATACGCAGTATTTT
TRBD1	many	TRBV24-1	TRBJ1-1	CATRGTGGANTEAFF	TGTGCCACCAGAGGGACAGGGGGTGCTAACACTGAAGCTTTCTTT
NA	many	TRBV5-1	TRBJ2-3	CASSLAGRTDTQYF	TGCGCCAGCAGCTTGGCCGGACGCACAGATACGCAGTATTTT
TRBD2	many	TRBV19	TRBJ2-7	CASSPYSGGTYEQYF	TGTGCCAGTAGTCCCTACAGCGGGGGGACCTACGAGCAGTACTTC
TRBD1	NA	TRBV4-1	TRBJ2-1	CASSQEGTGVRNEQFF	TGCGCCAGCAGCCAAGAAGGGACAGGGGTAAGGAATGAGCAGTTCTTC
NA	few	TRBV20-1	TRBJ2-1	CSASGGRSSYNEQFF	TGCAGTGCTAGTGGGGGACGTAGCTCCTACAATGAGCAGTTCTTC
NA	NA	TRBV7-9	TRBJ2-3	CASTYQGTDTQYF	TGTGCCAGCACCTACCAGGGGACAGATACGCAGTATTTT
TRBD2	many	TRBV3-1	TRBJ2-7	CASSQPSGSWYEQYF	TGTGCCAGCAGCCAACCTAGCGGGAGTTGGTACGAGCAGTACTTC
TRBD2	many	TRBV6-2/TRBV6-3	TRBJ2-1	CASTASPSGRADEQFF	TGTGCCAGCACCGCCTCCCCCAGCGGGAGGGCTGATGAGCAGTTCTTC
TRBD1	many	TRBV19	TRBJ2-7	CASSARTGSSYEQYF	TGTGCCAGTAGTGCAAGGACAGGGAGCTCCTACGAGCAGTACTTC
TRBD2	many	TRBV29-1	TRBJ2-3	CSVDSGTSGGGTDTQYF	TGCAGCGTTGACTCCGGGACTAGCGGGGGGGGCACAGATACGCAGTATTTT
TRBD2	few	TRBV5-1	TRBJ2-5	CASSSGTSGSVGAETQYF	TGCGCCAGCAGCTCTGGGACTAGCGGGAGCGTCGGGGCGGAGACCCAGTACTTC
NA	few	TRBV29-1	TRBJ2-7	CSVEDNNSYEQYF	TGCAGCGTTGAAGATAACAACTCCTACGAGCAGTACTTC
NA	many	TRBV6-5	TRBJ1-1	CASSPWGNTEAFF	TGTGCCAGCTCCCCGTGGGGGAACACTGAAGCTTTCTTT
TRBD1	NA	TRBV20-1	TRBJ1-2	CSAQRQGRGYGYTF	TGCAGTGCTCAGAGACAGGGTCGAGGCTATGGCTACACCTTC
NA	many	TRBV20-1	TRBJ2-1	CSAKNNEQFF	TGCAGTGCAAAGAACAATGAGCAGTTCTTC
NA	many	TRBV4-2	TRBJ1-5	CASSQDGGTDNQPQHF	TGTGCCAGCAGCCAAGATGGTGGGACGGATAATCAGCCCCAGCATTTT
NA	many	TRBV20-1	TRBJ2-4	CSAASGRVNIQYF	TGCAGTGCTGCCTCAGGACGGGTAAACATTCAGTACTTC
NA	many	TRBV12-3/TRBV12-4	TRBJ1-6	CASSPLPGTAGPNSPLHF	TGTGCCAGCAGTCCTTTGCCCGGGACGGCCGGGCCCAATTCACCCCTCCACTTT
NA	NA	TRBV2	TRBJ1-3	CASSFGGSGNTIYF	TGTGCCAGCAGCTTCGGGGGCTCTGGAAACACCATATATTTT
NA	NA	TRBV20-1	TRBJ2-3	CSALLADTQYF	TGCAGTGCTCTCCTGGCCGATACGCAGTATTTT
NA	many	TRBV29-1	TRBJ1-1	CGGGGNTEAFF	TGCGGGGGTGGAGGGAACACTGAAGCTTTCTTT
NA	many	TRBV12-3/TRBV12-4	TRBJ1-5	CASTMDVNQPQHF	TGTGCCAGCACCATGGACGTCAATCAGCCCCAGCATTTT
NA	few	TRBV7-8	TRBJ2-7	CASSSGGRSISYEQYF	TGTGCCAGCAGCTCTGGTGGCAGGAGTATTTCCTACGAGCAGTACTTC
TRBD1	many	TRBV10-3	TRBJ1-4	CASTGAGNEKLFF	TGTGCCTCGACAGGGGCGGGGAATGAAAAACTGTTTTTT
NA	many	TRBV7-3	TRBJ2-3	CASSLNLGEAPVEF	TGTGCCAGCAGCTTAAATCTGGGGGAGGCCCCAGTAGAATTT
NA	many	TRBV29-1	TRBJ2-1	CSVEVNEQFF	TGCAGCGTTGAGGTAAATGAGCAGTTCTTC
NA	few	TRBV10-3	TRBJ2-7	CAISANTGQGGDEQYF	TGTGCCATCAGTGCGAATACAGGACAGGGAGGGGACGAGCAGTACTTC
NA	many	TRBV29-1	TRBJ2-3	CSVGLPGETSTDTQYF	TGCAGCGTCGGCCTCCCCGGCGAAACTAGCACAGATACGCAGTATTTT
TRBD1	many	TRBV5-1	TRBJ2-5	CASSPRDRGQETQYF	TGCGCCAGCAGCCCCCGGGACAGGGGCCAAGAGACCCAGTACTTC
NA	few	TRBV19	TRBJ2-1	CASRPESGFVGREQFF	TGTGCCAGTAGGCCGGAATCCGGATTTGTGGGGCGTGAGCAGTTCTTC
NA	few	TRBV11-1	TRBJ2-2	CASSMGTGTGELFF	TGTGCCAGCAGCATGGGTACGGGGACCGGGGAGCTGTTTTTT
NA	NA	TRBV29-1	TRBJ2-1	CSAERPGYLSSYNELFF	TGCAGCGCTGAGAGACCGGGGTACTTAAGCTCCTACAATGAGCTGTTCTTC
NA	many	TRBV28	TRBJ2-3	CASSLGTDTQYF	TGTGCCAGCAGCCTGGGGACAGATACGCAGTATTTT
NA	many	TRBV7-9	TRBJ1-4	CASSFSATNEKLFF	TGTGCCAGCAGCTTCAGTGCAACTAATGAAAAACTGTTTTTT
NA	few	TRBV12-3/TRBV12-4	TRBJ2-2	CASSLRQGYTGELSF	TGTGCCAGCAGTTTGAGGCAGGGGTACACCGGGGAGCTGTCTTTT
TRBD1	many	TRBV12-3/TRBV12-4	TRBJ1-1	CASTPLGQGPMDTEAFF	TGTGCCAGCACCCCTTTGGGACAGGGCCCCATGGACACTGAAGCTTTCTTT
TRBD2	many	TRBV20-1	TRBJ2-1	CSARDLFTALAGESYNEQFF	TGCAGTGCTAGAGATCTCTTCACAGCTCTAGCGGGAGAGTCCTACAATGAGCAGTTCTTC
NA	many	TRBV6-6	TRBJ1-1	CASSYPGAEAFF	TGTGCCAGCAGTTACCCCGGGGCGGAAGCTTTCTTT
NA	many	TRBV29-1	TRBJ2-5	CSVVLSGNQETQYF	TGCAGCGTTGTGCTTAGCGGCAACCAAGAGACCCAGTACTTC
NA	many	TRBV20-1	TRBJ2-1	CSARDGRAIPGNEQFF	TGCAGTGCTAGAGACGGTAGGGCCATCCCGGGGAATGAGCAGTTCTTC
TRBD1	many	TRBV7-7	TRBJ2-5	CASSQGQGGETQYF	TGTGCTAGCAGCCAGGGACAGGGAGGGGAGACCCAGTACTTC
NA	many	TRBV7-8	TRBJ2-7	CASSLGAGTLSYEQYF	TGTGCCAGCAGCTTAGGAGCCGGGACTCTCTCCTACGAGCAGTACTTC
TRBD1	many	TRBV29-1	TRBJ2-4	CSVVTGENIQYF	TGCAGCGTTGTAACAGGGGAAAACATTCAGTACTTC
NA	many	TRBV28	TRBJ1-2	CASSSTDSPEGYTF	TGTGCCAGCAGTTCTACGGACAGTCCGGAGGGCTACACCTTC
TRBD2	NA	TRBV5-1	TRBJ2-3	CASSLLALDTDTQYF	TGCGCCAGCAGTTTACTAGCGCTTGACACAGATACGCAGTATTTT
TRBD2	many	TRBV6-5	TRBJ2-7	CASRQTPRGDEQYF	TGTGCCAGCAGACAGACCCCCCGGGGGGACGAGCAGTACTTC
NA	NA	TRBV6-2/TRBV6-3	TRBJ1-5	CASSYGPSGFIDQPQHF	TGTGCCAGCAGTTACGGTCCATCAGGTTTTATCGATCAGCCCCAGCATTTT
NA	few	TRBV18	TRBJ1-2	CASSPDWSDYGYTF	TGTGCCAGCTCCCCAGATTGGAGTGACTATGGCTACACCTTC
NA	many	TRBV29-1	TRBJ1-1	CSVEPQLNTEAFF	TGCAGCGTTGAACCCCAGCTAAACACTGAAGCTTTCTTT
NA	many	TRBV5-1	TRBJ2-1	CASSLGAGPNEQFF	TGCGCCAGCAGCTTAGGAGCGGGCCCCAATGAGCAGTTCTTC
NA	many	TRBV21-1	TRBJ2-1	CASSKRAGVIGQFF	TGTGCCAGCAGCAAGCGTGCGGGAGTCATAGGGCAGTTCTTC
TRBD1	many	TRBV30	TRBJ2-2	CAWIISPKGTVTTGELFF	TGTGCCTGGATAATCAGTCCCAAAGGGACAGTTACCACCGGGGAGCTGTTTTTT